Listed below are T cell receptor beta chains from one sample, sequenced in a study of blood T cell repertoires in COVID-19. Assay used: immunoSEQ multiplex PCR; TCRdb lists only in-frame clones, some missing. The sample yields 110,000 to 150,000 clones, roughly four fifths seen once. What was sequenced was peripheral blood. Source of these receptors: a human donor in a cohort sampled during active COVID-19. CDR3s include the opening cysteine and the closing phenylalanine or tryptophan. Expanded clones are given a class, and other clones once, few, many or no size at all.

v_call clone_size cdr3_aa
TRBV24-1 NA CATELVRGILNTEAFF
TRBV29-1 NA CSVVPTGKYGYTF
TRBV19 NA CASSRRTLRGTDTQYF
TRBV4-1 NA CASSQDLAEPYEQYF
TRBV11-3 once CASSSSGTGHSYNEQFF
TRBV29-1 few CSASGQMMNTEAFF
TRBV2 NA CASRTDPNYGYTF
TRBV6-5 NA CASSRQGAAGNTIYF
TRBV6-1 NA CASSARTGDRARGNQPQHF
TRBV5-1 NA CASSLVGLYTEAFF
TRBV5-1 NA CASGGTGLAGVQTGELFF
TRBV9 NA CASSAPGHGNTIYF
TRBV19 NA CASSTYTEAFF
TRBV27 once CASSLLGVETQYF
TRBV3-1/TRBV3-2 NA CASSQDMTDSNQPQHF
TRBV6-6 NA CASSYSPGYDGYTF
TRBV5-1 NA CASSLPSGGSDTQYF
TRBV10-3 NA CAISESGGEGTQYF
TRBV6-5 few CASSYSQANTEAFF
TRBV10-3 NA CAISESGQGTAPINQPQHF
TRBV11-1 NA CASSFGGKREQETQYF
TRBV7-6 few CASSLADTYGYTF
TRBV11-2 NA CASSGYVVGGPGELFF
TRBV10-1 NA CASSEIGLNYNEQFF
TRBV28 NA CASKVFQGNQPQHF
TRBV6-5 NA CASTRHAGELFF
TRBV7-2 NA CASSSPTGAKNIQYF
TRBV19 NA CASSKGTSGRNRDTQYF
TRBV7-8 NA CASSRTGAYGYTF
TRBV2 few CASSEPPPSLRTYEQYF
TRBV12-3/TRBV12-4 NA CASSRGTDTEAFF
TRBV5-1 NA CASSLMGGTSYNEQFF
TRBV7-9 NA CASSVKGTPGTYEQYF
TRBV19 NA CASGLRPGQGAYEQYF
TRBV2 NA CASQRDDGEQYF
TRBV2 NA CASSEARTIF
TRBV18 once CASSLTQGADTEAFF